A single sample gave rise to the 18 T cell receptor beta chains below, sequenced in a study of shared clonotypes between healthy human individuals. CD45RO-negative, CCR7-selected cells formed the naive CD8 fraction, which excluded terminally differentiated effector memory CD45RA+ cells. Method: immunoSEQ multiplex PCR; TCRdb's copy keeps in-frame clones and lacks some. The data show more than 2 million clones, around 96% seen once. The sample comprised naive CD8+ T cells sorted from blood. The receptor source for this set is a man aged 18 to 29 in good health.

Regarding this clone: At one end, the junction sequence differs from germline, possibly due to a read error. The J gene is TRBJ2-2, the V gene TRBV7-7; D not resolved. Germline CDR1 is SSHAT and CDR2 is FNYEAQ (reference sequence). The length of the CDR3 is 13 residues. In nucleotides, the CDR3 is TGTGCTAGCAGCTTAGAGGTCTCCGGGGAGCTGTTTTTT. This gives the protein CASSLEVSGELFF.

J is TRBJ2-2 and V is TRBV10-2, with TRBD2 identical over 11 bases. This CDR3 is built from 14 residues. Looked up from germline, CDR1 is WSHSY and CDR2 is SAAADI. The V segment lost 6 bases and the J segment 6 bases; nucleotides outside the gene matches: 3. The CDR3 loop is CASRVLAGAGELFF. The CDR3 coding sequence is TGCGCCAGCAGGGTACTAGCGGGGGCCGGGGAGCTGTTTTTT.

The chain has TRBV7-2 and TRBJ2-2; TRBD2 might be the D (6 bases). CDR3 length: 13 residues. V was trimmed by 1 base and J by 7 bases, leaving 7 bases between them. The germline V gene has CDR1 SGHTA and CDR2 FQGNSA. CDR3 nucleotides: TGTGCCAGCAGCTTAGGACTAGTCGGGGAGCTGTTTTTT. It specifies CASSLGLVGELFF.

This clone occurred once. The chain employs TRBV25-1 and TRBJ2-5, with D perhaps assigned TRBD1 or TRBD2 (5 bases each). This CDR3 region has 13 residues. Germline V CDR1 and CDR2: MGHDK, SYGVNS. V was trimmed by 1 base and J by 5 bases, leaving 8 bases between them. This CDR3 is CASSELGTETQYF. DNA for the CDR3: TGTGCCAGCAGTGAATTGGGGACGGAGACCCAGTACTTC.

The V and J genes are TRBV7-6 and TRBJ1-1, with D perhaps matching TRBD1 (6 bases). This CDR3 has 14 amino acids. CDR1 is SGHVS, CDR2 FNYEAQ, per germline. V gave up 1 base and J gave up 3 bases, with 9 bases separating them. Written as DNA, the CDR3 is TGTGCCAGCAGCTTAGAGCCAGGGGACACTGAAGCTTTCTTT. Its translation: CASSLEPGDTEAFF.

CDR3 sequence: CASSLVGGQFF. The DNA for the CDR3 is TGTGCCAGCAGCTTAGTGGGGGGGCAGTTCTTC. This sequence joins TRBV11-2 and TRBJ2-1; TRBD2 might be the D (6 bases). Per germline, CDR1 SGHAT and CDR2 FQNNGV. Trimming stripped 1 base from V and 12 bases from J, with 7 bases between. CDR3 length: 11 amino acids.

The J gene is TRBJ1-2, the V gene TRBV29-1; maybe TRBD1 (6 bases). Germline V gene lookup returns CDR1 SQVTM and CDR2 ANQGSEA. Trimming took 6 bases from V and 4 from J, leaving 21 bases between them. CDR3 length: 15 residues. The CDR3, as DNA: TGCAGCGTCAAACCCACAGGGAATTTCCCCTATGGCTACACCTTC. It yields the protein CSVKPTGNFPYGYTF.

This chain uses TRBV5-5 with TRBJ2-7, with D uncertain. This CDR3 spans 14 amino acids. The V gene's germline CDR1 is SGHKS and CDR2 YYEKEE (reference sequence). The V gene lost 2 bases and the J gene lost 6 bases, with 15 bases spanning the gap. The CDR3 sequence: CASSLWVMTPEQYF. As DNA, the CDR3 is TGTGCCAGCAGCTTATGGGTTATGACACCCGAGCAGTACTTC.

This chain connects TRBV13 to TRBJ2-5; D possibly corresponds to TRBD1 (6 bases). Germline V gene data show CDR1 as PRHDT and CDR2 as FYEKMQ (reference sequence). This CDR3 is 15 amino acids long. The V and J ends lost 5 bases and 1 base respectively, with 14 bases between them. The CDR3 loop reads CASSPPNRAQETQYF. CDR3 DNA: TGTGCCAGCAGCCCCCCCAACAGGGCCCAAGAGACCCAGTACTTC.

The rearrangement links TRBV30 to TRBJ1-4, with 9 bases matching TRBD1. CDR3 length equals 13 residues. Germline CDR1 GTSNPN, CDR2 SVGIG (reference sequence). V lost 5 bases to trimming and J lost 4 bases; unmatched junction nucleotides: 2. In DNA, the CDR3 is TGTGCCTGGGGACAGGGGATTAATGAAAAACTGTTTTTT. Amino acid sequence: CAWGQGINEKLFF.

V and J are TRBV5-4 and TRBJ2-1; weak D call: TRBD2 (6 bases). Trimming cost V 5 bases and J 7 bases, with 22 bases left between them. Germline values: CDR1 SGHNT, CDR2 YYREEE (reference sequence). CDR3 length: 16 amino acids. DNA of the CDR3: TGTGCCAGCAGTTCCGAGGAGGGAGGTCTGGGAAATGAGCAGTTCTTC. It is translated as CASSSEEGGLGNEQFF. Filled out from reference TRBV5-4 and TRBJ2-1, the complete variable domain reads ETGVTQSPTHLIKTRGQQVTLRCSSQSGHNTVSWYQQALGQGPQFIFQYYREEENGRGNFPPRFSGLQFPNYSSELNVNALELDDSALYLCASSSEEGGLGNEQFFGPGTRLTVL.

The chain carries TRBV7-6 and TRBJ2-2, with TRBD1 identical over 11 bases. The CDR3 loop spans 16 amino acids. V lost 8 bases and J lost 7; bases outside the gene matches: 12. Germline assignment: CDR1 SGHVS and CDR2 FNYEAQ. CDR3: CASSHPGQGDGGELFF. CDR3 sequence (DNA): TGTGCCAGCTCACATCCGGGACAGGGGGATGGCGGGGAGCTGTTTTTT.

The genes are TRBV6-5 and TRBJ2-7, with no clear D. The V end lost 8 bases, the J end lost 2 bases, and 13 bases lay between the germline ends. CDR1 and CDR2 (germline): MNHEY, SVGAGI. The CDR3 covers 13 residues. In DNA form, the CDR3 reads TGTGCCAGCTTGGTACCTGGAACCTACGAGCAGTACTTC. It translates to CASLVPGTYEQYF.

The V call is TRBV5-4, the J call TRBJ1-2; 7 bases are shared with TRBD1. V lost 6 bases to trimming and J lost 8 bases; unmatched junction nucleotides: 7. This CDR3 has 12 amino acids. Looked up from germline, CDR1 is SGHNT and CDR2 is YYREEE (reference sequence). CDR3 DNA sequence: TGTGCCAGCACCCCCACAGGGGACGGCTACACCTTC. The encoded protein is CASTPTGDGYTF.

V usage is TRBV7-8 and J usage is TRBJ2-1; D possibly corresponds to TRBD1 (7 bases). Trimming pared 7 bases from V and 2 bases from J, leaving 12 bases between. The CDR3 is 14 amino acids. From germline, CDR1 is SGHVS and CDR2 FQNEAQ. CDR3 coding DNA: TGTGCCAGCAACAGGGGAGGCGCCTACAATGAGCAGTTCTTC. This encodes CASNRGGAYNEQFF.

This chain links TRBV9 with TRBJ2-7; 10 bases are a match to TRBD1. The CDR3 spans 16 residues. CDR1 SGDLS and CDR2 YYNGEE come from the germline V gene. V was clipped by 0 bases and J by 3 bases; unmatched bases: 6. CDR3 sequence: CASSVEGTGAYYEQYF. CDR3 nucleotide sequence: TGTGCCAGCAGCGTAGAAGGGACAGGGGCTTACTACGAGCAGTACTTC.

The chain employs TRBV7-9 and TRBJ2-6; D gene uncertain. Germline V gene sequence: CDR1 SEHNR, CDR2 FQNEAQ (reference sequence). This CDR3 region has 16 residues. Trimming pared 1 base from V and 2 bases from J, leaving 9 bases between. The CDR3 DNA reads as TGTGCCAGCAGCTTAGAAGGCCCCCCTGGGGCCAACGTCCTGACTTTC. This translates into CASSLEGPPGANVLTF. The whole variable domain, remainder taken from reference TRBV7-9 and TRBJ2-6, is DTGVSQNPRHKITKRGQNVTFRCDPISEHNRLYWYRQTLGQGPEFLTYFQNEAQLEKSRLLSDRFSAERPKGSFSTLEIQRTEQGDSAMYLCASSLEGPPGANVLTFGAGSRLTVL.

The chain links TRBV7-2 to TRBJ2-1; the match to TRBD1 covers 9 bases. The CDR3 spans 14 residues. CDR1 and CDR2 from the germline V gene are SGHTA and FQGNSA. J was trimmed by 3 bases and V by 7 bases; bases with no gene match: 4. DNA of the CDR3: TGTGCCAGCAAGGACAGGGGTAACTACAATGAGCAGTTCTTC. This gives the protein CASKDRGNYNEQFF. The whole variable domain, remainder taken from reference TRBV7-2 and TRBJ2-1, is GAGVSQSPSNKVTEKGKDVELRCDPISGHTALYWYRQSLGQGLEFLIYFQGNSAPDKSGLPSDRFSAERTGGSVSTLTIQRTQQEDSAVYLCASKDRGNYNEQFFGPGTRLTVL.